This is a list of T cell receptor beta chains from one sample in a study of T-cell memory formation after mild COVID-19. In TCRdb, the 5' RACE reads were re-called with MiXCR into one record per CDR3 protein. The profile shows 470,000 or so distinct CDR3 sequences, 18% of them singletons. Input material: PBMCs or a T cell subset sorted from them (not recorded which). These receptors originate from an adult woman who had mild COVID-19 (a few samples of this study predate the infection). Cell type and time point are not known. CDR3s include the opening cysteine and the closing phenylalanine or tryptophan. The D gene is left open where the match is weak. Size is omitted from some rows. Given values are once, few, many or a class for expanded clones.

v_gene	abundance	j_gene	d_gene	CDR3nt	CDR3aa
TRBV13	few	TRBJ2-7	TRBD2	TGTGCCAGCAGCTGGACTAGCGGGAGAACCTCCTACGAGCAGTACTTC	CASSWTSGRTSYEQYF
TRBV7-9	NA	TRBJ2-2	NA	TGTGCCAGCAGCTTACGCGGCAGGAACACCGGGGAGCTGTTTTTT	CASSLRGRNTGELFF
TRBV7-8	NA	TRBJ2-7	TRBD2	TGTGCCAGCAGCTTAGAGGGGACTAGCCAAAGCTCCTACGAGCAGTACTTC	CASSLEGTSQSSYEQYF
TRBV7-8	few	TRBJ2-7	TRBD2	TGTGCCAGCAGCAGTTCGGGACTAGTCGCCTACGAGCAGTACTTC	CASSSSGLVAYEQYF
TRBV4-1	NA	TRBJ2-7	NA	TGCGCCAGCAGCCTCAACACAGGTCCCTACGAGCAGTACTTC	CASSLNTGPYEQYF
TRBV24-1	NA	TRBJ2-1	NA	TGTGCCACCAGTGATTTGTCGGGGGGCGGTGGGAATGAGCAGTTCTTC	CATSDLSGGGGNEQFF
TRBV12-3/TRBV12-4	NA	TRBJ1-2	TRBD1	TGTGCCAGCAGTAACAGGGGGCGAGGAGTCTATGGCTACACCTTC	CASSNRGRGVYGYTF
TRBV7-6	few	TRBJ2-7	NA	TGTGCCAGCAGTTTAGGTGAGGGGACATACGAGCAGTACTTC	CASSLGEGTYEQYF
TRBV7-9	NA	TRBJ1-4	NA	TGTGCCAGCAGTCCCGGGACAACTAATGAAAAACTGTTTTTT	CASSPGTTNEKLFF
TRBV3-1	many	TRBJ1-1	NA	TGTGCCAGCAGCCAACAGGGGCGGGGTAGCACTGAAGCTTTCTTT	CASSQQGRGSTEAFF
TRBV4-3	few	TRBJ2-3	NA	TGCGCCAGCAGCCAAAGTTTCGAAAGCACAGATACGCAGTATTTT	CASSQSFESTDTQYF
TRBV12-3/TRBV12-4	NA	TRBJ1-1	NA	TGTGCCAGCAGTTTTGGGACTCTGCACACTGAAGCTTTCTTT	CASSFGTLHTEAFF
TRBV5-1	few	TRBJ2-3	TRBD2	TGCGCCAGCAGCCCGTGGACTAGCGGTTTCACAGATACGCAGTATTTT	CASSPWTSGFTDTQYF
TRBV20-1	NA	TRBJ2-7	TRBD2	TGCAGTGCTAGAGATCCCGCGGGAGGGCCGTACGAGCAGTACTTC	CSARDPAGGPYEQYF
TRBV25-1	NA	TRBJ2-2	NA	TGTGCCAGCATCCCCTCAGGTGCCACCGGGGAGCTGTTTTTT	CASIPSGATGELFF
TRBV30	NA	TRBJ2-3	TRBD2	TGTGCCTGGAGTCCAGCGGGAGCAACCCCCACAGATACGCAGTATTTT	CAWSPAGATPTDTQYF
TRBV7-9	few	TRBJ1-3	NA	TGTGCCAGTAGCTGGGTAGAAGGAAACACCATATATTTT	CASSWVEGNTIYF
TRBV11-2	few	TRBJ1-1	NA	TGTGCCAGTACAGGCCAGGTGACTGAAGCTTTCTTT	CASTGQVTEAFF
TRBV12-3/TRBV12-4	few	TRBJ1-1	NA	TGTGCCAGCAAGAGGGGCAATCGCACTGAAGCTTTCTTT	CASKRGNRTEAFF
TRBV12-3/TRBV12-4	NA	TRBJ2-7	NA	TGTGCCAGCAGTTCTGGGCACTCGGACGAGCAGTACTTC	CASSSGHSDEQYF
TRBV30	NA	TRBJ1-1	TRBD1	TGTGCCTGGAGTTTCAACAGGGGATATAGCACTGAAGCTTTCTTT	CAWSFNRGYSTEAFF
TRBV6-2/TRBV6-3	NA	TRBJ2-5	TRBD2	TGTGCCAGCACTTCGGGAGGAGCGGGAGGGCAGGGGGAGACCCAGTACTTC	CASTSGGAGGQGETQYF
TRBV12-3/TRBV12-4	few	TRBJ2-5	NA	TGTGCCAGCAGTTTAGCCAGGTTCAGAGAGACCCAGTACTTC	CASSLARFRETQYF
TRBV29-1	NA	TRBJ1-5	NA	TGCAGCGTTGGTAGCCAGCCCCAGCATTTT	CSVGSQPQHF
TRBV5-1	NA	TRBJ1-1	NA	TGCGCCAGCAGCTTGGCCGATGGCAGGGCCAGAACTGAAGCTTTCTTT	CASSLADGRARTEAFF
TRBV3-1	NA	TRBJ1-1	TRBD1	TGTGCCAGCAGCTGGGGACAGGGAAGCACTGAAGCTTTCTTT	CASSWGQGSTEAFF
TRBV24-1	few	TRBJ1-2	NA	TGTGCCACCAGTGCAGCGGGGGTCAACGGAGGCTACACCTTC	CATSAAGVNGGYTF
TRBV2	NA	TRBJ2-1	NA	TGTGCCAGCCGACGGAGCGTCTCCTACAATGAGCAGTTCTTC	CASRRSVSYNEQFF
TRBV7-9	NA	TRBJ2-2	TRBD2	TGTGCCAGCAGCTCGCGGGGGACGAACACCGGGGAGCTGTTTTTT	CASSSRGTNTGELFF
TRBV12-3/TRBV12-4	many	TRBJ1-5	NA	TGTGCCAGTAAGGTGGGGCGGCGCAATCAGCCCCAGCATTTT	CASKVGRRNQPQHF
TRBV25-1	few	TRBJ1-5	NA	TGTGCCAGCAGAGCAGGGTGGGAGCCCCAGCATTTT	CASRAGWEPQHF
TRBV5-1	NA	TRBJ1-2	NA	TGCGCCAGCAGCTTGGTCGAAGCGGACTATGGCTACACCTTC	CASSLVEADYGYTF
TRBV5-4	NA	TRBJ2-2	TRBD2	TGTGCCAGCAGCCTAGGGTCTAGCGGGGGCCCGAAGTCCGGGGAGCTGTTTTTT	CASSLGSSGGPKSGELFF
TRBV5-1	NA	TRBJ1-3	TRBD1	TGCGCCAGCAGCTTGGGGGCGACAGGGACTGGAAACACCATATATTTT	CASSLGATGTGNTIYF
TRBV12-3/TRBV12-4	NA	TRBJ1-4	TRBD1	TGTGCCAGCAGTTTTTACTCCTACCCCTTGACAGGGTTAATGTTTCCCCCAGATTTT	CASSFYSYPLTGLMFPPDF
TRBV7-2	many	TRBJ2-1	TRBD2	TGTGCCAGCAGCTTTAGCGGGAGTGGCTACAATGAGCAGTTCTTC	CASSFSGSGYNEQFF
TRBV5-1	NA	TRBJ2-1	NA	TGCGCCAGCAGCTCGGGCTCCGGGGTCCCCAATAGGCAGTTCTTC	CASSSGSGVPNRQFF
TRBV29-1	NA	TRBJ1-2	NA	TGCAGCGTTCGGGGGCAGGGGAATAGCGGCTACACCTTC	CSVRGQGNSGYTF
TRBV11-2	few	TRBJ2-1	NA	TGTGCCAGCAGCTCGAGGGGCGGTGAGCAGTTCTTC	CASSSRGGEQFF
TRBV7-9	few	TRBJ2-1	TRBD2	TGTGCCAGCAGCCCCAGGCGGACTAGCGGGATAAGTACCTACAATGAGCAGTTCTTC	CASSPRRTSGISTYNEQFF
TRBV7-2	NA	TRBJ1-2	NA	TGTGCCAGCACACCGGGCCTCGAAATGGGGGGCTACACCTTC	CASTPGLEMGGYTF
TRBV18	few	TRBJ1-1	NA	TGTGCCAGCTCCCAAAACAGGGCAGACACTGAAGCTTTCTTT	CASSQNRADTEAFF
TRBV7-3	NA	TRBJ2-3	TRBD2	TGTGCCAGCAGCCTCGATAGCGGGAGGAGGACAGATACGCAGTATTTT	CASSLDSGRRTDTQYF
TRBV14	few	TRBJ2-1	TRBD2	TGTGCCAGCAGCCAAGATCTACTAGCGGGTTTCAATGAGCAGTTCTTC	CASSQDLLAGFNEQFF
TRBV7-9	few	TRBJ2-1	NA	TGTGCCAGCAGCTTAGCCCTGGGTCAGTTCAATGAGCAGTTCTTC	CASSLALGQFNEQFF
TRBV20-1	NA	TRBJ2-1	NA	TGCAGTGCTGCCCCCTTCAATGAGCAGTTCTTC	CSAAPFNEQFF
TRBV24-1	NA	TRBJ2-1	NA	TGTGCTACCAGTGAAATCGGGACCCCATACAATGAGCAGTTCTTC	CATSEIGTPYNEQFF
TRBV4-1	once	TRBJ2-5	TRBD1	TGCGCCAGCAGCCAAGACCATTCTACAGGGGTGAGGGAGACCCAGTACTTC	CASSQDHSTGVRETQYF
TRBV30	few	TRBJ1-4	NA	TGTGCCTGGAGTCAGGGTTACCGTGAAAAACTGTTTTTT	CAWSQGYREKLFF
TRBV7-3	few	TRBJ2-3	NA	TGTGCCAGCAGCTTACGGTGGGATACAGATACGCAGTATTTT	CASSLRWDTDTQYF